This paragraph reports one TCR beta chain. This sample is drawn from a study of T cells of healthy individuals. TCRdb re-derived calls from the 5' RACE reads in MiXCR, one entry per CDR3 protein. The data contain some 39,000 distinct CDR3 sequences, about 5% of them singletons. Trimming shortened V by 5 bases and J by 0 bases, and 17 bases separated the two germline ends. This CDR3 has 17 residues. Germline CDR1 is SGHVS and CDR2 is FQNEAQ. The chain employs TRBV7-8 and TRBJ1-5, with D possibly being TRBD1 (6 bases). This TCR came from a human donor in good health. In DNA, the CDR3 is TGTGCCAGCAGCCTCCAGGGGTTCGGATATAGCAATCAGCCCCAGCATTTT. Translated: CASSLQGFGYSNQPQHF.